The 21 T cell receptor beta chains below all came from one sample that was sequenced in a study of spatial heterogeneity in lung cancer. TCRdb processed the 5' RACE reads anew with MiXCR; each CDR3 protein has one entry. Among tens of thousands of distinct CDR3 sequences, approximately 19% were seen once, and the ten largest hold 21%. Time point meaning: blood at routine non-recurrence follow-up after resection. The material sequenced was PBMCs, taken at follow-up. These receptors were obtained from a male donor with early-stage non-small cell lung cancer.

This clonotype was seen repeatedly, ten times or more. The chain links TRBV3-1 to TRBJ2-3; either TRBD1 or TRBD2 may supply D (5 bases each). The CDR3 contains 12 residues. The germline CDR1 and CDR2 sequences are LGHDT and YNNKEL (reference sequence). With 3 bases removed from V and 4 bases from J, the gap between germline ends came to 5 bases. This CDR3 is CASSQGPDTQYF. The CDR3 DNA reads as TGTGCCAGCAGCCAGGGACCAGATACGCAGTATTTT.

This clonotype was seen only a few times. This chain links TRBV9 with TRBJ2-6, with 8 bases lining up with TRBD1. CDR3 length: 17 amino acids. The V gene end was trimmed by 5 bases and the J gene end by 2 bases; junction bases not matched to a gene: 9. CDR1 and CDR2 (germline): SGDLS, YYNGEE. This CDR3 reads CASSDRGQSPGANVLTF. CDR3 DNA sequence: TGTGCCAGCAGTGACAGGGGTCAGTCTCCTGGGGCCAACGTCCTGACTTTC.

This clonotype appeared many times. The rearrangement joins TRBV29-1 to TRBJ1-5; TRBD1 agrees at 8 bases. Germline assignment: CDR1 SQVTM and CDR2 ANQGSEA. CDR3 length equals 14 residues. Trimming took 4 bases from V and 5 from J; bases not matched to a gene: 7. CDR3 amino acids: CSVADRGLDQPQHF. CDR3 nucleotide sequence: TGCAGCGTTGCCGACAGGGGTTTGGATCAGCCCCAGCATTTT.

The CDR3 DNA sequence: TGTGCCAGCAGCCGATCCGGGACGGGACTTCTCAATGAGCAGTTCTTC. It codes for CASSRSGTGLLNEQFF. V is TRBV3-1 and J is TRBJ2-1; D might be TRBD2 (6 bases). The CDR3 contains 16 residues. Germline CDR1 is LGHDT and CDR2 is YNNKEL (reference sequence). V was cut by 4 bases and J by 6 bases, with 19 bases left in between.

This clonotype turned up a few times. The V call is TRBV2, the J call TRBJ1-6; no firm D call. The germline V gene has CDR1 SNHLY and CDR2 FYNNEI. V was clipped by 6 bases and J by 5 bases, with 14 bases between them. This CDR3 has 15 residues. The CDR3 DNA reads TGTGCCAGCAGCATTCAACAAGGAGATAATTCACCCCTCCACTTT. As protein: CASSIQQGDNSPLHF.

The gene calls are TRBV9 and TRBJ2-7, with no clear D. V lost 0 bases and J 1 base, leaving 8 bases between the germline ends. CDR1 and CDR2 from the germline V gene are SGDLS and YYNGEE. The CDR3 spans 14 residues. The CDR3 DNA is TGTGCCAGCAGCGTAGAAGCCTCTTCCTACGAGCAGTACTTC. Its protein is CASSVEASSYEQYF. Full variable domain (rest looked up from reference TRBV9 and TRBJ2-7): DSGVTQTPKHLITATGQRVTLRCSPRSGDLSVYWYQQSLDQGLQFLIQYYNGEERAKGNILERFSAQQFPDLHSELNLSSLELGDSALYFCASSVEASSYEQYFGPGTRLTVT.

The chain uses TRBV3-1 and TRBJ2-7, with 8 bases that match TRBD1. The CDR3 has 14 amino acids. Germline trimming cut 4 bases from V and 4 bases from J; bases unmatched to any gene: 6. Per the germline V gene, CDR1 is LGHDT and CDR2 is YNNKEL (reference sequence). As DNA, the CDR3 is TGTGCCAGCAGCCGACAGGGGCCCTTTTACGAGCAGTACTTC. It yields the protein CASSRQGPFYEQYF.

V gene TRBV7-8 combines with J gene TRBJ2-5; 10 positions match TRBD2. This CDR3 is 14 amino acids long. CDR1 is SGHVS and CDR2 is FQNEAQ in the germline V gene. The J segment lost 2 bases and the V segment lost 3 bases, leaving 0 bases of the junction unmatched. The DNA of the CDR3 is TGTGCCAGCAGCTTTAGCGGGGGGCAAGAGACCCAGTACTTC. This encodes CASSFSGGQETQYF.

The chain is built from TRBV2 and TRBJ2-5; 7 bases agree with TRBD1. This CDR3 has 14 amino acids. The V and J ends lost 7 bases and 2 bases, in that order; junction bases with no gene match: 7. In germline, CDR1 is SNHLY, CDR2 FYNNEI. The CDR3 region has the DNA TGTGCCAGCATGAGGAGGACAGGTCAAGAGACCCAGTACTTC. This gives the protein CASMRRTGQETQYF.

This clonotype was seen only a few times. V and J are TRBV7-2 and TRBJ2-5; 15 bases are shared with TRBD2. Germline loops: CDR1 SGHTA, CDR2 FQGNSA. With 0 bases clipped from V and 3 bases from J, the junction kept 5 bases outside the gene matches. The CDR3 totals 18 residues. The CDR3 nucleotides read TGTGCCAGCAGCTTAGCTCCGGGACTAGCGGGGGGTAAAGAGACCCAGTACTTC. Translated, it gives CASSLAPGLAGGKETQYF.

This chain uses TRBV20-1 with TRBJ1-6, with a tentative D call TRBD1 (6 bases). Germline CDR1 DFQATT, CDR2 SNEGSKA (reference sequence). With 5 bases removed from V and 7 bases from J, the gap between germline ends came to 12 bases. The CDR3 is 13 amino acids. The CDR3 reads CSALGGPNSPLHF. The CDR3 DNA reads as TGCAGTGCTCTCGGGGGGCCGAATTCACCCCTCCACTTT.

This clonotype was detected a few times. The V and J genes are TRBV12-5 and TRBJ2-5, with D possibly TRBD1 on 6 matching bases. The CDR3 has 14 residues. Per the germline V gene, CDR1 is LGHNT and CDR2 is FRNRAP. The V and J ends lost 1 base and 4 bases respectively, with 10 bases between them. The CDR3 is CASGLATGLETQYF. CDR3 nucleotide sequence: TGTGCTAGTGGTTTGGCAACAGGGTTAGAGACCCAGTACTTC.

J is TRBJ2-1 and V is TRBV12-5, with D unresolved. The V end was cut by 5 bases, the J end by 0 bases, with 8 bases between. The CDR3 totals 14 residues. CDR1 LGHNT and CDR2 FRNRAP come from the germline V gene. CDR3 sequence: CASGVPGSYNEQFF. The CDR3 DNA reads as TGTGCTAGTGGTGTCCCTGGCTCCTACAATGAGCAGTTCTTC. Supplemented by reference TRBV12-5 and TRBJ2-1, the full variable domain reads DARVTQTPRHKVTEMGQEVTMRCQPILGHNTVFWYRQTMMQGLELLAYFRNRAPLDDSGMPKDRFSAEMPDATLATLKIQPSEPRDSAVYFCASGVPGSYNEQFFGPGTRLTVL.

This chain connects TRBV2 to TRBJ2-1; D unclear. V was cut by 5 bases and J by 5 bases, with 10 bases left in between. The CDR3 loop spans 13 amino acids. Germline CDR1 is SNHLY and CDR2 is FYNNEI. The CDR3 here is CASSYRRDNEQFF. For the CDR3, the DNA is TGTGCCAGCAGTTACCGTAGGGACAATGAGCAGTTCTTC.

There are a few counts of this clonotype. This rearrangement joins TRBV20-1 to TRBJ2-7; D gene uncertain. CDR1 and CDR2 (germline): DFQATT, SNEGSKA (reference sequence). The CDR3 sequence is 13 residues long. Trimming removed 3 bases from V and 6 bases from J, with 15 bases in between. The CDR3 spells CSASGPRPGEQYV. The CDR3 nucleotides are TGCAGTGCTAGTGGACCCCGACCGGGCGAGCAGTACGTC.

This chain joins TRBV20-1 and TRBJ1-2; perhaps TRBD1 as D (6 bases). There are 12 residues in the CDR3. The V end was cut by 6 bases, the J end by 4 bases, with 12 bases between. Germline assignment: CDR1 DFQATT and CDR2 SNEGSKA (reference sequence). The chain's CDR3 is CSAIRDTYGYTF. The CDR3 DNA reads TGCAGTGCCATCCGGGACACCTATGGCTACACCTTC.

This clonotype was found a few times. V and J are TRBV7-9 and TRBJ2-7, with D possibly matching TRBD1 (6 bases). This CDR3 has 13 residues. CDR1 is SEHNR and CDR2 is FQNEAQ in the germline V gene (reference sequence). The V end lost 6 bases, the J end lost 1 base, and 10 bases lay between the germline ends. The DNA of the CDR3 is TGTGCCAGCAGTCGTACAGGGTCCTACGAGCAGTACTTC. It codes for CASSRTGSYEQYF.

This sequence joins TRBV27 and TRBJ2-2; the match to TRBD1 covers 7 bases. Per germline, CDR1 MNHEY and CDR2 SMNVEV (reference sequence). The CDR3 sequence is 15 residues long. With 8 bases clipped from V and 3 bases from J, the junction kept 9 bases outside the gene matches. DNA for the CDR3: TGTGCCAGCGCTAGGAACAGGGGTCACACCGGGGAGCTGTTTTTT. Translated: CASARNRGHTGELFF.

The chain has TRBV2 and TRBJ2-4, with D perhaps matching TRBD1 (5 bases). CDR3 length: 12 amino acids. Germline CDR1 is SNHLY and CDR2 is FYNNEI. V was cut by 10 bases and J by 7 bases, with 14 bases left in between. The CDR3 region is CATARAANIQYF. CDR3 DNA sequence: TGTGCCACCGCCAGGGCCGCCAACATTCAGTACTTC.

As concerns this clonotype: This sequence may be a read error, since a much larger clone differs from it by one base. The V call is TRBV10-3, the J call TRBJ1-4, with TRBD1 matching over 8 bases. The CDR3 loop spans 14 amino acids. V lost 7 bases, J lost 0 bases, and 1 base stayed unmatched. In germline, CDR1 is ENHRY, CDR2 SYGVKD. The CDR3 protein is CAITQGATNEKLFF. CDR3 nucleotides: TGTGCCATCACACAGGGGGCAACTAATGAAAAACTGTTTTTT.

J is TRBJ2-3 and V is TRBV7-8; D gene uncertain. The CDR3 contains 12 residues. The V end was cut by 2 bases, the J end by 5 bases, with 5 bases between. Germline V gene data show CDR1 as SGHVS and CDR2 as FQNEAQ. DNA of the CDR3: TGTGCCAGCAGCTTATCCCGAGATACGCAGTATTTT. Its translation: CASSLSRDTQYF.